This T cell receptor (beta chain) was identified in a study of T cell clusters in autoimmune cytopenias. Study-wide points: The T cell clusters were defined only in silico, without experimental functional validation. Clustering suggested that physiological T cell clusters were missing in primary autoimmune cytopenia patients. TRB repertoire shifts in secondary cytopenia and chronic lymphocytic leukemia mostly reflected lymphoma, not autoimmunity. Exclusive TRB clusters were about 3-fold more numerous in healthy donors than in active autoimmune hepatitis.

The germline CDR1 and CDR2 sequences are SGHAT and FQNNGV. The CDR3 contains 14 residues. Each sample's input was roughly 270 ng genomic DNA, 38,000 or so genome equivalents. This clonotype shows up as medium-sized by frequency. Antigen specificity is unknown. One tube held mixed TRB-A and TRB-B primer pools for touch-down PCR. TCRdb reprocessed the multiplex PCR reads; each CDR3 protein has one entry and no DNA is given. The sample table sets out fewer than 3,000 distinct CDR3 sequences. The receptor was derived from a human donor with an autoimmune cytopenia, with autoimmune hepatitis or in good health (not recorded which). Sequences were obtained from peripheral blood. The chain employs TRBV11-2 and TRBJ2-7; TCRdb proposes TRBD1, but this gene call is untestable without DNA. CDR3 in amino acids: CASSSVGHTYEQYF.